This TCR beta chain was sequenced for a study of Graves' ophthalmopathy and Graves' hyperthyroidism. Study-level background: Researchers classed hyperthyroidism as stable given no ophthalmopathy within 18 months of follow-up. Study conclusions and caveats: A classifier, a 13-signature model, separated ophthalmopathy from stable hyperthyroidism with nearly 90% sensitivity and about 81% specificity.

Amplification of the TCR beta CDR3 regions used RNA transcripts (as template). Second-round multiplex PCR came after a first-round RT-PCR that employed HTBI primers. TCRdb passed the multiplex PCR reads through MiXCR, listing each CDR3 protein once. The sample holds about 1.2 million distinct CDR3 sequences, 35% to 40% seen once. Patients were left out if they had other autoimmune diseases, uncontrolled infections, pregnancy or lactation. V gave up 5 bases and J gave up 10 bases; unmatched junction bases: 9. This CDR3 has 15 residues. Germline CDR1 and CDR2: PRHDT and FYEKMQ (reference sequence). Worth noting for this clonotype: Its antigen is undetermined.

The source material was peripheral blood or thyroid tissue (not recorded which). The chain has TRBV13 and TRBJ1-6, with TRBD1 identical over 9 bases. The receptor's source is an adult man with Graves' hyperthyroidism. This chain's CDR3 is CASSVRDRVGSPLHF. The CDR3 region has the DNA TGTGCCAGCAGCGTAAGGGACAGGGTTGGCTCACCCCTCCACTTT.